Presented here are 29 T cell receptor beta chains from one specimen sequenced in a study of CD8 T cells in ankylosing spondylitis (dated by TCRdb to the late 2010s). Receptors were amplified or captured by 5' RACE. For sequencing, an Illumina HiSeq 2500 was employed. TCRdb took the public reads, trimmed them with fastp at Q25, ran MiXCR for clone calling and kept in-frame beta chains. A single entry per CDR3 protein holds the most common genes and DNA from its merged rows. The sample table contains approximately 220,000 distinct CDR3 sequences; only one count was recorded for roughly 24% of them. 5% to 7.5% of the sample rests with the top ten. The sequenced sample was blood, either unsorted or a sorted T cell fraction (not recorded which). Every receptor here comes from a male donor with ankylosing spondylitis or in good health (not recorded which).

This clonotype occurred once. V gene TRBV20-1 combines with J gene TRBJ2-7; 9 nucleotides agree with TRBD1. The CDR3 is made up of 17 amino acids. Trimming removed 6 bases from V and 0 bases from J; junction bases left unmatched: 15. The V gene's germline CDR1 is DFQATT and CDR2 SNEGSKA (reference sequence). As DNA, the CDR3 is TGCAGTGCACTCCGGGGACAGGGCCAAACCAGCTCCTACGAGCAGTACTTC. It is translated as CSALRGQGQTSSYEQYF.

This clonotype was seen at least ten times. This chain links TRBV11-2 with TRBJ2-1, with 14 bases matching TRBD2. The CDR3 runs to 19 residues. Trimming cost V 1 base and J 9 bases; bases outside gene matches: 14. Germline CDR1 and CDR2: SGHAT and FQNNGV. The CDR3 sequence: CASSLVLRSGLAGVSEQFF. For the CDR3, the DNA is TGTGCCAGCAGCTTAGTCCTCCGTTCGGGACTAGCGGGAGTTAGTGAGCAGTTCTTC.

This clonotype was observed many times. V is TRBV20-1 and J is TRBJ2-3; no clear D gene. Germline V gives CDR1 DFQATT, CDR2 SNEGSKA (reference sequence). Trimming pared 6 bases from V and 6 bases from J, leaving 19 bases between. CDR3 length: 14 residues. The CDR3 DNA reads as TGCAGTGCCACCCGTCGCGGATCCCCGGATACGCAGTATTTT. The encoded protein is CSATRRGSPDTQYF.

This rearrangement joins TRBV20-1 to TRBJ2-7; D perhaps matches TRBD2 (5 bases). Germline V CDR1 and CDR2: DFQATT, SNEGSKA (reference sequence). Trimming cost V 5 bases and J 2 bases, with 13 bases left between them. The CDR3 totals 13 residues. The CDR3 nucleotides are TGCAGTGCTGAAACTAGTGGGGCCTACGAGCAGTACTTC. It is translated as CSAETSGAYEQYF.

In this sample, this clonotype turned up many times. This chain connects TRBV5-1 to TRBJ1-6; TRBD1 might be the D (5 bases). This CDR3 region has 14 residues. CDR1 SGHRS and CDR2 YFSETQ come from the germline V gene. V lost 4 bases and J lost 6, with 11 bases in between. The DNA of the CDR3 is TGCGCCAGCAGCCCGGGGACTGGTAATTCACCCCTCCACTTT. It translates to CASSPGTGNSPLHF.

This clonotype occurred many times. This chain connects TRBV3-1 to TRBJ1-1, with unresolved D. Per the germline V gene, CDR1 is LGHDT and CDR2 is YNNKEL (reference sequence). The CDR3 runs to 12 residues. Trimming removed 0 bases from V and 11 bases from J, with 10 bases in between. CDR3 protein: CASSQDLGSAFF. The CDR3 DNA reads as TGTGCCAGCAGCCAAGATCTGGGTTCGGCTTTCTTT.

Many counts were recorded for this clonotype. The chain is built from TRBV7-2 and TRBJ2-3; 9 bases match TRBD1. Germline V gene lookup returns CDR1 SGHTA and CDR2 FQGNSA. The trim removed 5 bases at V and 4 bases at J, leaving 4 bases unmatched. The CDR3 consists of 14 residues. The CDR3 region is CASSPTGGPDTQYF. In DNA, the CDR3 is TGTGCCAGCAGCCCTACAGGGGGCCCAGATACGCAGTATTTT.

This clonotype was seen at least ten times. CDR3 coding DNA: TGTGCCAGCAGTTTATTCGGGACAGGAGCCTACGAGCAGTACTTC. Protein product: CASSLFGTGAYEQYF. The chain couples TRBV12-3 or TRBV12-4 to TRBJ2-7; 8 bases match TRBD1. With 2 bases clipped from V and 2 bases from J, the junction kept 5 bases outside the gene matches. This CDR3 has 15 amino acids.

This clonotype was seen ten or more times. The J gene is TRBJ2-1, the V gene TRBV20-1, with D tentatively TRBD2 (6 bases). Germline V gene lookup returns CDR1 DFQATT and CDR2 SNEGSKA (reference sequence). This CDR3 comprises 16 residues. Between the trimmed V and J ends, which lost 6 bases and 1 base, there was a span of 19 bases. CDR3 sequence (DNA): TGCAGTGCAACCCCCGCGGGGTCGGCTTCCTACAATGAGCAGTTCTTC. Translation gives CSATPAGSASYNEQFF.

The V and J genes are TRBV7-2 and TRBJ2-3; possibly TRBD1 for D (6 bases). The V gene lost 5 bases and the J gene lost 5 bases, with 11 bases spanning the gap. The CDR3 length is 13 residues. Per the germline V gene, CDR1 is SGHTA and CDR2 is FQGNSA. CDR3 amino acids: CASSGRGRDTQYF. The CDR3 DNA reads TGTGCCAGCAGCGGCAGGGGTAGAGATACGCAGTATTTT.

The chain is built from TRBV29-1 and TRBJ2-1, with 9 bases that match TRBD2. Germline assignment: CDR1 SQVTM and CDR2 ANQGSEA. CDR3 length equals 18 residues. V gave up 6 bases and J gave up 0 bases; unmatched junction bases: 15. In DNA, the CDR3 is TGCAGCGTCAGGACTCTAGCGGGGTTTCTTAGCTCCTACAATGAGCAGTTCTTC. This sequence encodes CSVRTLAGFLSSYNEQFF.

This clonotype was seen many times. The chain recombines TRBV3-1 with TRBJ2-5, with 7 bases aligning to TRBD1. This CDR3 has 14 amino acids. Germline CDR1 reads LGHDT; CDR2 reads YNNKEL (reference sequence). The V segment lost 2 bases and the J segment 2 bases; nucleotides outside the gene matches: 2. CDR3 sequence: CASSQSRGQETQYF. Written as DNA, the CDR3 is TGTGCCAGCAGCCAATCCAGGGGGCAAGAGACCCAGTACTTC.

The chain links TRBV3-1 to TRBJ1-2; TRBD1 matches at 9 bases. The germline gives CDR1 LGHDT, CDR2 YNNKEL (reference sequence). V gave up 2 bases and J gave up 7 bases; unmatched junction bases: 5. The CDR3 has 14 residues. CDR3 nucleotides: TGTGCCAGCAGCCAACAACAGGGGGCGGCTGGCTACACCTTC. As protein: CASSQQQGAAGYTF.

Many counts were recorded for this clonotype. This chain joins TRBV29-1 and TRBJ2-5; TRBD1 is a possible D gene (5 bases). CDR1 is SQVTM, CDR2 ANQGSEA, per germline. V was trimmed by 7 bases and J by 3 bases, leaving 6 bases between them. This CDR3 region has 10 residues. The DNA for the CDR3 is TGCAGCGGGGGCGAAGAGACCCAGTACTTC. It yields the protein CSGGEETQYF.

This sequence joins TRBV29-1 and TRBJ1-2, with 9 bases aligning to TRBD1. CDR3 length: 12 residues. The germline V gene has CDR1 SQVTM and CDR2 ANQGSEA. J gave up 4 bases and V 5 bases, and 2 bases lay outside the gene matches. CDR3 in amino acids: CSVTTGGYGYTF. The CDR3 DNA is TGCAGCGTTACGACAGGGGGCTATGGCTACACCTTC.

This clonotype was counted ten times or more. The chain uses TRBV6-5 and TRBJ2-1, with D perhaps assigned TRBD1 or TRBD2 (5 bases each). V was trimmed by 2 bases and J by 4 bases, leaving 15 bases between them. The CDR3 has 16 residues. Germline values: CDR1 MNHEY, CDR2 SVGAGI. CDR3 region: CASSYEGRGGYNEQFF. The CDR3 DNA reads as TGTGCCAGCAGTTACGAGGGACGGGGTGGGTACAATGAGCAGTTCTTC.

The genes are TRBV7-9 and TRBJ2-1; the D call may be TRBD1 or TRBD2 (5 bases each). Trimming shortened V by 5 bases and J by 1 base, and 12 bases separated the two germline ends. The CDR3 covers 15 residues. From germline, CDR1 is SEHNR and CDR2 FQNEAQ (reference sequence). The chain's CDR3 is CASSRDRVSYNEQFF. The CDR3 nucleotides are TGTGCCAGCAGCCGGGACCGAGTTTCCTACAATGAGCAGTTCTTC.

The table lists this clonotype with a few counts. The rearrangement uses TRBV6-5 and TRBJ2-1, with TRBD2 matching over 13 bases. The CDR3 sequence is 15 residues long. CDR1 and CDR2 from the germline V gene are MNHEY and SVGAGI. Losses at the gene ends were 2 bases for V and 8 bases for J; bases not matched to a gene: 3. The CDR3 sequence: CASSYGTSGTYEQFF. The CDR3 DNA is TGTGCCAGCAGTTACGGGACTAGCGGGACATATGAGCAGTTCTTC.

In its sample, this clonotype was seen many times. The chain uses TRBV5-1 and TRBJ2-2; no firm D call. With 0 bases removed from V and 2 bases from J, the gap between germline ends came to 5 bases. The CDR3 covers 14 residues. The germline gives CDR1 SGHRS, CDR2 YFSETQ. This CDR3 reads CASSLGTNTGELFF. In DNA, the CDR3 is TGCGCCAGCAGCTTGGGCACCAACACCGGGGAGCTGTTTTTT.

Only a few counts were recorded for this clonotype. The chain employs TRBV20-1 and TRBJ1-5; 7 bases align to TRBD1. There are 16 residues in the CDR3. V gave up 1 base and J gave up 0 bases; unmatched junction bases: 6. The germline gives CDR1 DFQATT, CDR2 SNEGSKA (reference sequence). The CDR3 loop reads CSARAGGDYSNQPQHF. CDR3 DNA: TGCAGTGCTAGAGCAGGGGGGGATTATAGCAATCAGCCCCAGCATTTT.

This clonotype was detected ten times or more. V usage is TRBV3-1 and J usage is TRBJ2-5, with unresolved D. Germline CDR1 is LGHDT and CDR2 is YNNKEL (reference sequence). There are 15 residues in the CDR3. Deletions cut 1 base from V and 3 bases from J, with 12 bases between. The CDR3 DNA follows: TGTGCCAGCAGCCAAGGGCAGACCAAAAAAGAGACCCAGTACTTC. Amino acid sequence: CASSQGQTKKETQYF.

This clonotype was detected many times. The J gene is TRBJ1-5, the V gene TRBV12-3 or TRBV12-4; D unresolved. The CDR3 is 12 residues long. Trimming left V 10 bases short and J 5 bases short, with 12 bases between. The CDR3 DNA is TGTGCCACTTCCACCACGGATCAGCCCCAGCATTTT. It codes for CATSTTDQPQHF.

This clonotype has at least ten counts. The chain joins TRBV12-3 or TRBV12-4 to TRBJ2-3, with 12 bases lining up with TRBD2. This CDR3 is built from 21 residues. V was clipped by 2 bases and J by 3 bases; unmatched bases: 18. The CDR3 DNA reads TGTGCCAGCAGTTTAACCCCCCCCGGGCCTAGCGGGAGGGAAGGTACAGATACGCAGTATTTT. Translating gives CASSLTPPGPSGREGTDTQYF.

The chain combines TRBV20-1 with TRBJ2-7; no firm D call. This CDR3 has 15 amino acids. The germline V gene has CDR1 DFQATT and CDR2 SNEGSKA (reference sequence). Between the trimmed V and J ends, which lost 4 bases and 3 bases, there was a span of 19 bases. The CDR3 nucleotides read TGCAGTGCTACGCCGGCACACCTTTCAAACTACGAGCAGTACTTC. Residues: CSATPAHLSNYEQYF.

The rearrangement joins TRBV12-3 or TRBV12-4 to TRBJ2-7; D gene uncertain. Trimming pared 5 bases from V and 1 base from J, leaving 15 bases between. This CDR3 contains 15 residues. The CDR3 DNA follows: TGTGCCAGCAGTCAACGTCCTGGCCGGTCCTACGAGCAGTACTTC. This gives the protein CASSQRPGRSYEQYF.

This clonotype was picked up many times. This rearrangement joins TRBV2 to TRBJ1-2, with D hard to call. This CDR3 spans 11 amino acids. The V end was cut by 3 bases, the J end by 13 bases, with 12 bases between. Per the germline V gene, CDR1 is SNHLY and CDR2 is FYNNEI. The CDR3 is CASSESVRCTF. The CDR3, as DNA: TGTGCCAGCAGTGAGAGTGTGCGGTGCACCTTC.

This clonotype was seen repeatedly, ten times or more. The CDR3: CASSSTGPTEAFF. In nucleotides, the CDR3 is TGCGCCAGCAGCTCGACAGGGCCCACTGAAGCTTTCTTT. The rearrangement uses TRBV5-1 and TRBJ1-1; 7 nucleotides align to TRBD1. Germline V gives CDR1 SGHRS, CDR2 YFSETQ. V shed 3 bases and J 4 bases; nucleotides not matched to a gene: 3. CDR3 length: 13 residues. The whole variable domain, filled in from reference TRBV5-1 and TRBJ1-1, reads KAGVTQTPRYLIKTRGQQVTLSCSPISGHRSVSWYQQTPGQGLQFLFEYFSETQRNKGNFPGRFSGRQFSNSRSEMNVSTLELGDSALYLCASSSTGPTEAFFGQGTRLTVV.

This clonotype was observed at least ten times. The rearrangement uses TRBV3-1 and TRBJ2-7; TRBD1 might be the D (6 bases). The ends were cut back, 3 bases at V and 4 bases at J, with 10 bases in the middle. The CDR3 contains 13 residues. Germline V gene sequence: CDR1 LGHDT, CDR2 YNNKEL (reference sequence). The CDR3 bases are TGTGCCAGCAGCCAGGGGACACCTTACGAGCAGTACTTC. Protein sequence: CASSQGTPYEQYF.

This clonotype appeared many times. J is TRBJ2-7 and V is TRBV29-1; tentatively, D is TRBD1 (6 bases). CDR1 SQVTM and CDR2 ANQGSEA come from the germline V gene. Trimming pared 5 bases from V and 8 bases from J, leaving 13 bases between. The CDR3 has 11 amino acids. The CDR3 bases are TGCAGCGTTTCGAAGGGGGACCAGCAGTACTTC. Translating it yields CSVSKGDQQYF.